This entry lists 5 T cell receptor beta chains sequenced from one sample in a study of regulatory T cells in long-lasting Graves disease. As to time point: newly diagnosed GD, antithyroid drugs for less than 3 months. From RNA extracted from PBMCs, the TCR library was made. Construction of the TCR beta libraries employed iRepertoire HTBI primers in conjunction with Arm-PCR of CDR3 regions. Each CDR3 protein is one row after TCRdb ran MiXCR on the multiplex PCR reads. Of around 240,000 distinct CDR3 sequences in the sample, around 19% are singletons; the top ten hold 14%. These sequences were also reported in another study, on T cells in Graves' hyperthyroidism and ophthalmopathy.

The material was peripheral blood mononuclear cells (PBMCs), obtained at new diagnosis, from a patient treated with antithyroid drugs. The receptors were sampled from a woman aged 25-40 years with Graves disease.

The table lists this clonotype with many counts. The chain combines TRBV12-3 or TRBV12-4 with TRBJ2-5, with a tentative D call TRBD1 (6 bases). This CDR3 has 13 amino acids. V lost 2 bases and J lost 7, with 11 bases in between. The CDR3 is CASSLIQGTTQYF. The CDR3 coding sequence is TGTGCCAGCAGTTTAATTCAGGGGACGACCCAGTACTTC.

This clonotype was recorded at least ten times. The rearrangement uses TRBV11-3 and TRBJ2-5; D remains ambiguous. CDR1 and CDR2 (germline): SGHNT, YENEEA. Trimming left V 3 bases short and J 5 bases short, with 10 bases between. The CDR3 is 13 amino acids. The chain's CDR3 is CASSFGPGETQYF. The CDR3, as DNA: TGTGCCAGCAGCTTTGGCCCCGGGGAGACCCAGTACTTC.

For this clonotype: A much larger clone differs from this one at a single base, so this may be a read error. The chain recombines TRBV27 with TRBJ2-7, with D possibly matching TRBD2 (5 bases). The CDR3 spans 15 residues. Germline CDR1 and CDR2: MNHEY and SMNVEV (reference sequence). This CDR3 is CTSSLSGQEDYEQYF. The CDR3 bases are TGTACCAGCAGTTTATCTGGGCAGGAGGACTACGAGCAGTACTTC.

In this sample, this clonotype turned up many times. V gene TRBV12-5 combines with J gene TRBJ1-1; D uncertain. The CDR3 has 13 residues. Germline V gene lookup returns CDR1 LGHNT and CDR2 FRNRAP. V lost 3 bases and J 7 bases, leaving 12 bases between the germline ends. CDR3 protein: CASGFERALEAFF. In DNA, the CDR3 is TGTGCTAGTGGTTTTGAAAGGGCCCTTGAAGCTTTCTTT. Using reference TRBV12-5 and TRBJ1-1 for the parts outside the CDR3, the full variable domain is DARVTQTPRHKVTEMGQEVTMRCQPILGHNTVFWYRQTMMQGLELLAYFRNRAPLDDSGMPKDRFSAEMPDATLATLKIQPSEPRDSAVYFCASGFERALEAFFGQGTRLTVV.

This clonotype was seen ten or more times. This rearrangement joins TRBV4-1 to TRBJ2-1; 7 positions match TRBD1. The V gene's germline CDR1 is MGHRA and CDR2 YSYEKL. Losses at the gene ends were 1 base for V and 8 bases for J; bases not matched to a gene: 2. CDR3 size: 13 residues. In DNA, the CDR3 is TGCGCCAGCAGCCAAGGAGGGGGCGATGAGCAGTTCTTC. The encoded protein is CASSQGGGDEQFF.